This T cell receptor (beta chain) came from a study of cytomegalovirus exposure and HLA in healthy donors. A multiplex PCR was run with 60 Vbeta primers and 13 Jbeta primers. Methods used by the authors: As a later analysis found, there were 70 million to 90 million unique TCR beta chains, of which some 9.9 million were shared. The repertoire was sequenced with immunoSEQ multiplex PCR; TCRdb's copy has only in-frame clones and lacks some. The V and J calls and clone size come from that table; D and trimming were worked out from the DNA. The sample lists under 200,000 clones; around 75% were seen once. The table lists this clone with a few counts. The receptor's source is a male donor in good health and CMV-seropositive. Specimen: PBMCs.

The CDR3 region is CASSLVAPVRGQGSYEQYF. The CDR3 DNA is TGTGCCAGCAGCTTAGTCGCTCCGGTTAGGGGACAGGGGAGCTACGAGCAGTACTTC. The V and J genes are TRBV7-6 and TRBJ2-7; 10 bases align to TRBD1. J was trimmed by 3 bases and V by 1 base; bases with no gene match: 15. From germline, CDR1 is SGHVS and CDR2 FNYEAQ. The length of the CDR3 is 19 residues.